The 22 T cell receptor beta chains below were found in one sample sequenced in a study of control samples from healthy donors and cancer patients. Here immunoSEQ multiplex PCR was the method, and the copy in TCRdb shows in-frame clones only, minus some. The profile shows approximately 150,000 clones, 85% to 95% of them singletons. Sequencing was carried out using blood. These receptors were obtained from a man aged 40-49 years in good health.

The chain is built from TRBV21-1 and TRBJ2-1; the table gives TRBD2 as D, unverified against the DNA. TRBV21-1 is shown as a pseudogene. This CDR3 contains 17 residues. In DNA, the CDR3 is TGTGCCAGCAGCAATTGCATACTAGCGGGAAGATACAATGAGCAGTTCTTC. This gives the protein CASSNCILAGRYNEQFF.

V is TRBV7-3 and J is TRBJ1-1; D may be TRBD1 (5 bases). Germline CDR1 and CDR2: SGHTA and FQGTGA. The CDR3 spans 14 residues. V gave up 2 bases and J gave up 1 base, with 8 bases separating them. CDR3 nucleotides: TGTGCCAGCAGCTTATGGGGCGCGAACACTGAAGCTTTCTTT. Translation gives CASSLWGANTEAFF.

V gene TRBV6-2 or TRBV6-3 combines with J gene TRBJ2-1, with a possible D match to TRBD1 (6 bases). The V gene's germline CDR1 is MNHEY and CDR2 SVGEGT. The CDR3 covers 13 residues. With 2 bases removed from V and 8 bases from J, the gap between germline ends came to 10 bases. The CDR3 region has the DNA TGTGCCAGCAGTTACACACAGGGCGATGAGCAGTTCTTC. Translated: CASSYTQGDEQFF.

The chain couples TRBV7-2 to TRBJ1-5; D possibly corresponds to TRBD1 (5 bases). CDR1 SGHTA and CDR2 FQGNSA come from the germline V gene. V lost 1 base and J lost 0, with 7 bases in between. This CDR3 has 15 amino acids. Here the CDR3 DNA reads TGTGCCAGCAGCTTAGTAGGGGCTAGCAATCAGCCCCAGCATTTT. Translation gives CASSLVGASNQPQHF.

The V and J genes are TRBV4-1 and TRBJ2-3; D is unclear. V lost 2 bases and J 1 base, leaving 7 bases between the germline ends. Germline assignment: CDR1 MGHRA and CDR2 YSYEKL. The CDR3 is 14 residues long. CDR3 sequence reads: CASSQYPGTDTQYF. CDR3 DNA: TGCGCCAGCAGCCAATATCCTGGCACAGATACGCAGTATTTT.

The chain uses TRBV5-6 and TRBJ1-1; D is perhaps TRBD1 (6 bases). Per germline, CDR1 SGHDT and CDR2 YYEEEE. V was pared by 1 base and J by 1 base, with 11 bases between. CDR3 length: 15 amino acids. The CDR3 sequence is CASSLTGRSNTEAFF. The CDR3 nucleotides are TGTGCCAGCAGCTTGACAGGGAGGTCGAACACTGAAGCTTTCTTT.

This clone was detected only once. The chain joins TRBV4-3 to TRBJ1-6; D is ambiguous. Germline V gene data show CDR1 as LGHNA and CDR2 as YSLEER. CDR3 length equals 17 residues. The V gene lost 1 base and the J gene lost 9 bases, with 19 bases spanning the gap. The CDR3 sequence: CASSQVADGEKLSPLHF. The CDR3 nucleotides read TGCGCCAGCAGCCAAGTTGCGGATGGGGAGAAACTTTCACCCCTCCACTTT.

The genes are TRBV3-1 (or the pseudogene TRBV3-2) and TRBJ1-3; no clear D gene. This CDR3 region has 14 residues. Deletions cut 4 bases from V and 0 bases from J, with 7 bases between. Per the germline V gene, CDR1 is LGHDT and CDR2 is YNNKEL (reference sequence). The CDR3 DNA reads TGTGCCAGCAGCCCCGGATTCTCTGGAAACACCATATATTTT. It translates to CASSPGFSGNTIYF.

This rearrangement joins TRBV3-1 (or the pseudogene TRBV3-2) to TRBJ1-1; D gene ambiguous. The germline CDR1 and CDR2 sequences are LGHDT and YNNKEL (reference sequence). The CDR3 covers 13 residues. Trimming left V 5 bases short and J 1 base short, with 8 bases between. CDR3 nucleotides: TGTGCCAGCAGCTCAGCGGGGAACACTGAAGCTTTCTTT. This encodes CASSSAGNTEAFF.

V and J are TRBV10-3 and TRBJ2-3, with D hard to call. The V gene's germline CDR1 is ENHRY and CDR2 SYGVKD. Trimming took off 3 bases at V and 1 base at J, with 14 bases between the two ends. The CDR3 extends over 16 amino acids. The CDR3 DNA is TGTGCCATCAGTGATTTTATGGCTGAGGGCACAGATACGCAGTATTTT. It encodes CAISDFMAEGTDTQYF.

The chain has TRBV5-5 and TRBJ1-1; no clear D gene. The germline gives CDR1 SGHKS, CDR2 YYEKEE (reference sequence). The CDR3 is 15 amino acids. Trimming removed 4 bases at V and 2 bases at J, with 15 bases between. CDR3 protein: CASSPPDGRNTEAFF. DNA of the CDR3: TGTGCCAGCAGCCCACCTGACGGCCGTAACACTGAAGCTTTCTTT. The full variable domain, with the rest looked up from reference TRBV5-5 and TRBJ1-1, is DAGVTQSPTHLIKTRGQQVTLRCSPISGHKSVSWYQQVLGQGPQFIFQYYEKEERGRGNFPDRFSARQFPNYSSELNVNALLLGDSALYLCASSPPDGRNTEAFFGQGTRLTVV.

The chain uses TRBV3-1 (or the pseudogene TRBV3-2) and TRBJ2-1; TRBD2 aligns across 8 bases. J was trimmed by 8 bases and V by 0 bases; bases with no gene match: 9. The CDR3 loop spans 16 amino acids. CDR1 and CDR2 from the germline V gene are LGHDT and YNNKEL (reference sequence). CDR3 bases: TGTGCCAGCAGCCAAGAAGGGATCGGGAGGGCCCATGAGCAGTTCTTC. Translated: CASSQEGIGRAHEQFF.

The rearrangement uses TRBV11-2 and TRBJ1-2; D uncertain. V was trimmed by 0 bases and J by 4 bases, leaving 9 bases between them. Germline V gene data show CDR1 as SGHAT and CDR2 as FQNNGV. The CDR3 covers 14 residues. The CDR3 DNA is TGTGCCAGCAGCTTAGACGGTCAGATCTATGGCTACACCTTC. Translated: CASSLDGQIYGYTF. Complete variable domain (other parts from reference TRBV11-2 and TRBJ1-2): EAGVAQSPRYKIIEKRQSVAFWCNPISGHATLYWYQQILGQGPKLLIQFQNNGVVDDSQLPKDRFSAERLKGVDSTLKIQPAKLEDSAVYLCASSLDGQIYGYTFGSGTRLTVV.

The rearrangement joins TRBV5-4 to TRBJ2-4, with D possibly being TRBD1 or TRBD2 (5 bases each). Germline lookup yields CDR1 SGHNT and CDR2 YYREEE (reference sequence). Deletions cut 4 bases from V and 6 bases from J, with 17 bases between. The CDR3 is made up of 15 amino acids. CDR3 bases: TGTGCCAGCAGCATAGGACATGGGGCGGGAAACATTCAGTACTTC. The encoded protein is CASSIGHGAGNIQYF.

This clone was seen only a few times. Here the CDR3 reads CASSQTGDEAFF. CDR3 nucleotide sequence: TGTGCCAGCTCTCAGACAGGGGATGAAGCTTTCTTT. V gene TRBV18 combines with J gene TRBJ1-1; 8 bases fit TRBD1. The CDR3 totals 12 residues. CDR1 is KGHSH, CDR2 LQKENI, per germline. Germline trimming cut 6 bases from V and 7 bases from J; bases unmatched to any gene: 4.

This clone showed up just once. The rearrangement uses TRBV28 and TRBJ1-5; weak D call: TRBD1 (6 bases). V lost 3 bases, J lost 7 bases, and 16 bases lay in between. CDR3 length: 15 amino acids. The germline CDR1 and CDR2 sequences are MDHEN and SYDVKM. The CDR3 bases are TGTGCCAGCAGTTTGGACCAGGGGTGGAAACAGCCCCAGCATTTT. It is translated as CASSLDQGWKQPQHF.

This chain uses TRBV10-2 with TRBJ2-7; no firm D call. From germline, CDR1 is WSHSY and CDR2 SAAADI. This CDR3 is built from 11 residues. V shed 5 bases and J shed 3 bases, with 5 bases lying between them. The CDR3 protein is CASSRSYEQYF. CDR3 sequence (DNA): TGCGCCAGCAGTCGAAGCTACGAGCAGTACTTC.

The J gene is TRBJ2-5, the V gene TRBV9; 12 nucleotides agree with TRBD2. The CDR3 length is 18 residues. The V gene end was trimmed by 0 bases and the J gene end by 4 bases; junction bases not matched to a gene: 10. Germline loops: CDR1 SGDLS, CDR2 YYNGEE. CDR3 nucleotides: TGTGCCAGCAGCGTAGCTCTCGGCCTAGCGGGGGGGCCAGAGACCCAGTACTTC. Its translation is CASSVALGLAGGPETQYF.

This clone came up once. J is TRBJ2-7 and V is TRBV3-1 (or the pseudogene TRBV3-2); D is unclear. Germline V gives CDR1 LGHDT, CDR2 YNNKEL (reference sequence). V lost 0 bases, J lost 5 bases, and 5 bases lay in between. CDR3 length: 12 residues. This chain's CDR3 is CASSQDDNEQYF. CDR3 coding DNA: TGTGCCAGCAGCCAAGACGACAACGAGCAGTACTTC.

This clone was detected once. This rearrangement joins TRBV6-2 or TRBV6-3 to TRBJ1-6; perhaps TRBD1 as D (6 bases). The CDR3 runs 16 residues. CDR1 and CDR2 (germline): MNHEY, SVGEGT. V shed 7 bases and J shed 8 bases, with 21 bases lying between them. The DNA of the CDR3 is TGTGCCAGCACCCCCGGACAGAGAGGGGACTATTCACCCCTCCACTTT. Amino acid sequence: CASTPGQRGDYSPLHF.

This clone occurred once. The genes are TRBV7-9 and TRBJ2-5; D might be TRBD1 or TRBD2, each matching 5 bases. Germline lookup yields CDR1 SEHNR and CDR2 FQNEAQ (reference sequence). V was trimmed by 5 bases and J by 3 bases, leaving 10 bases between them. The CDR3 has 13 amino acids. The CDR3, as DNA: TGTGCCAGCAGCGTGGGACGGAAAGAGACCCAGTACTTC. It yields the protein CASSVGRKETQYF.

The CDR3 here is CASRASTRSPLHF. The CDR3 DNA reads as TGTGCCAGCAGGGCCTCCACCCGTTCACCCCTCCACTTT. The chain is built from TRBV6-5 and TRBJ1-6, with no clear D. The ends were cut back, 6 bases at V and 9 bases at J, with 12 bases in the middle. The CDR3 sequence is 13 residues long. Germline-derived CDR1 and CDR2 are MNHEY and SVGAGI.